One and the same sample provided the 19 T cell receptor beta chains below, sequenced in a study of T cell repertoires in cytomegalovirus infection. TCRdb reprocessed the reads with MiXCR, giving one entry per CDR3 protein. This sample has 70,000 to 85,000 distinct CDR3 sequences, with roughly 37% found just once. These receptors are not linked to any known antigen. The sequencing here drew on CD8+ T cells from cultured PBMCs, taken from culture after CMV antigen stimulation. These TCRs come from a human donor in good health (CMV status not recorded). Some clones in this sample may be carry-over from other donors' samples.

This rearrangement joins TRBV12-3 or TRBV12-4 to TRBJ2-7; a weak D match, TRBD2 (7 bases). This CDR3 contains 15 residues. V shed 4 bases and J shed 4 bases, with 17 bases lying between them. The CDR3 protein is CASSSGGGGFYEQYF. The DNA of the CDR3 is TGTGCCAGCAGTTCGGGCGGGGGCGGATTTTACGAGCAGTACTTC.

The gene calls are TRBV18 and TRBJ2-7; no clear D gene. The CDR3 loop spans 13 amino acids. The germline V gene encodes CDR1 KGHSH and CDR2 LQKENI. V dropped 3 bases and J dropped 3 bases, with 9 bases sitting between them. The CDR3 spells CASSPGADYEQYF. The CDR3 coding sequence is TGTGCCAGCTCACCGGGTGCAGACTACGAGCAGTACTTC.

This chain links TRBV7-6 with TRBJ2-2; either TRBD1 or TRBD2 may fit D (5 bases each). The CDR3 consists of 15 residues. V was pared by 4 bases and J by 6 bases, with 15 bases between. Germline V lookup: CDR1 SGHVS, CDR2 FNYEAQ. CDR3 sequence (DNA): TGTGCCAGCAGCTCCGGGACCAGGCCCCCCGGGGAGCTGTTTTTT. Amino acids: CASSSGTRPPGELFF.

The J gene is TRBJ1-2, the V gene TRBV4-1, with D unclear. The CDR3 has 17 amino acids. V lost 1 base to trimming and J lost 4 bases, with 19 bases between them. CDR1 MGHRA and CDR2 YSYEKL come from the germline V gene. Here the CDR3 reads CASSQGVRADKIYGYTF. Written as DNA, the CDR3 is TGCGCCAGCAGCCAAGGAGTTCGGGCAGACAAAATCTATGGCTACACCTTC.

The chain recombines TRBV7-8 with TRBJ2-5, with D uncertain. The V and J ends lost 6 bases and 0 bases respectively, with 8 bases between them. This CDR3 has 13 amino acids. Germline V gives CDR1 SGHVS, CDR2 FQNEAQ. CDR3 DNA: TGTGCCAGCAGGAGGCTAAACCAAGAGACCCAGTACTTC. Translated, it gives CASRRLNQETQYF.

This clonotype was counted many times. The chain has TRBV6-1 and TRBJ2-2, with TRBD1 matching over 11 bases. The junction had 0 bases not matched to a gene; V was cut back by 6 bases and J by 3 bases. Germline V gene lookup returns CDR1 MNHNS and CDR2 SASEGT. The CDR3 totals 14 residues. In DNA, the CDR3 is TGTGCCAGCAGGGGACAGGGGGACACCGGGGAGCTGTTTTTT. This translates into CASRGQGDTGELFF.

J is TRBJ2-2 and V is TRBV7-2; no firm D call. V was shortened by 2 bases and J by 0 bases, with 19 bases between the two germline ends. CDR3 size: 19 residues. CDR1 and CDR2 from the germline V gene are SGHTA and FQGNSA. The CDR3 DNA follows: TGTGCCAGCAGCTTACAGGTCGGCTTCACTTATTCGAACACCGGGGAGCTGTTTTTT. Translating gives CASSLQVGFTYSNTGELFF.

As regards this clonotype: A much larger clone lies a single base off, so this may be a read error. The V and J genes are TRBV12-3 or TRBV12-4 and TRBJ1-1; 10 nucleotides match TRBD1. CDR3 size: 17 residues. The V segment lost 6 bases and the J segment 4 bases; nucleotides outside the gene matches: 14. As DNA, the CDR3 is TGTGCCAGCAGGTCCCGGGGCGTGACAGGGGGCCGCACTGAAGCTTTCTTT. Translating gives CASRSRGVTGGRTEAFF.

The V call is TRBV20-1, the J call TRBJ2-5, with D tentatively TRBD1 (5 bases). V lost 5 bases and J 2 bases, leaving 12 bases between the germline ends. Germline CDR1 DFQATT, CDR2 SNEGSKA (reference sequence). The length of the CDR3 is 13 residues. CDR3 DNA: TGCAGTGCTGGCAGGGCTAATCAAGAGACCCAGTACTTC. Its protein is CSAGRANQETQYF.

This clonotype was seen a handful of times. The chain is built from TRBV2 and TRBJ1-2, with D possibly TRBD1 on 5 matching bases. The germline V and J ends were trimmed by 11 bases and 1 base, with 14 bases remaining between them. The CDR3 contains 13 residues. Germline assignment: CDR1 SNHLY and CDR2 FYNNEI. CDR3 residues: CAGLYRSNYGYTF. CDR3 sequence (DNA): TGTGCCGGACTCTACAGGAGTAACTATGGCTACACCTTC. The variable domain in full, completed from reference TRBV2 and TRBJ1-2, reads EPEVTQTPSHQVTQMGQEVILRCVPISNHLYFYWYRQILGQKVEFLVSFYNNEISEKSEIFDDQFSVERPDGSNFTLKIRSTKLEDSAMYFCAGLYRSNYGYTFGSGTRLTVV.

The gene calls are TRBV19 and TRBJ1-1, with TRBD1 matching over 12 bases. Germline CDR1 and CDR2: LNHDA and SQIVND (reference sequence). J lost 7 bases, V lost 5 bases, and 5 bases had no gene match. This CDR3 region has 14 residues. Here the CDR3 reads CASSRRDRGLEAFF. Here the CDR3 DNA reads TGTGCCAGTAGTCGCCGGGACAGGGGGCTTGAAGCTTTCTTT.

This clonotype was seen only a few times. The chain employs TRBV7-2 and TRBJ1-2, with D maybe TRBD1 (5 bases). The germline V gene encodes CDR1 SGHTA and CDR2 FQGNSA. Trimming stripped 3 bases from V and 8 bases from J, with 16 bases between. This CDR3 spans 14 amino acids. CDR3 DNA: TGTGCCAGCAGCTTTAGTCAGGGCCAGCTGGGCTACACCTTC. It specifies CASSFSQGQLGYTF.

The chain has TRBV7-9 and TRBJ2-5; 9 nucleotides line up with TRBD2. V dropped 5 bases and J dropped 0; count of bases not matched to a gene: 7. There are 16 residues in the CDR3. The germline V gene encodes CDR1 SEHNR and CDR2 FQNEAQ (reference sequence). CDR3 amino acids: CASSLRLAAYQETQYF. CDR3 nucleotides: TGTGCCAGCAGCCTGCGACTAGCGGCTTACCAAGAGACCCAGTACTTC.

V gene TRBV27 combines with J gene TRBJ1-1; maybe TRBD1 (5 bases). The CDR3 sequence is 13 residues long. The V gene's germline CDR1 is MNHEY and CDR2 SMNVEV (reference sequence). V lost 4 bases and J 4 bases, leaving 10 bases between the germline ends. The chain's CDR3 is CASSYGGRTEAFF. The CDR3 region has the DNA TGTGCCAGCAGTTATGGGGGACGCACTGAAGCTTTCTTT.

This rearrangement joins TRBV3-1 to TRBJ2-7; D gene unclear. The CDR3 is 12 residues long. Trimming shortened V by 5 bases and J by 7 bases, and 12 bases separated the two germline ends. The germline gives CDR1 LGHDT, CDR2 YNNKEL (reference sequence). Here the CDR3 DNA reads TGTGCCAGCAGCTACACTATTGGAGAGCAGTACTTC. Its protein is CASSYTIGEQYF.

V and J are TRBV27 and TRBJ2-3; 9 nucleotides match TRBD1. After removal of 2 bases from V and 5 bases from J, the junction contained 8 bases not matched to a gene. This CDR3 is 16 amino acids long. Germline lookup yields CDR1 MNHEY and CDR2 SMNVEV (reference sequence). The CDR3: CASSLRVGQGLDTQYF. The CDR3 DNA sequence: TGTGCCAGCAGTTTACGGGTGGGACAGGGACTAGATACGCAGTATTTT.

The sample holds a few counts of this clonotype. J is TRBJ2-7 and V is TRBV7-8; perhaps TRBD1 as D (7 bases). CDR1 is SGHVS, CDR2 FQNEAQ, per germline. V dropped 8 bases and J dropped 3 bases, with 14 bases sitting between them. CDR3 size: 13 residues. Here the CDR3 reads CASGGTEIYEQYF. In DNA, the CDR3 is TGTGCCAGCGGCGGGACAGAGATCTACGAGCAGTACTTC.

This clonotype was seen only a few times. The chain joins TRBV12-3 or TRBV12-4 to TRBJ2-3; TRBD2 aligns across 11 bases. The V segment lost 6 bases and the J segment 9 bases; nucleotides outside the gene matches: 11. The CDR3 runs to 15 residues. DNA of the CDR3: TGTGCCAGCAGAGTTAGCGGGGGGGCCTTCTACACGCAGTATTTT. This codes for CASRVSGGAFYTQYF.

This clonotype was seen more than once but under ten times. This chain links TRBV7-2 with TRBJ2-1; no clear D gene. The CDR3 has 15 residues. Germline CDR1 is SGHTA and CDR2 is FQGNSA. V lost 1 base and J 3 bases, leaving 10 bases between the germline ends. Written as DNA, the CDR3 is TGTGCCAGCAGCTTAGACTGGGGAATCTACAATGAGCAGTTCTTC. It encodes CASSLDWGIYNEQFF.